This T cell receptor beta chain originates from a study of T cells in Graves' hyperthyroidism and ophthalmopathy. Across the whole study: Peripheral blood collection took place at initial diagnosis, before any treatment. Whole-study findings and limits: Blood also contained most expanded thyroid clonotypes above 0.001.

Patients aged 18 to 65 had newly diagnosed hyperthyroidism of under 2 months' duration. Authors of the study amplified TCR beta CDR3 regions from RNA transcripts. HTBI primers were employed in a first-round RT-PCR of the TCR CDR3. TCRdb reanalysed the multiplex PCR reads using MiXCR and keeps one entry per CDR3 protein. The data hold some 510,000 distinct CDR3 sequences, with around 21% observed a single time. In this sample, this clonotype turned up many times. Its antigen is unknown. Germline trimming cut 5 bases from V and 6 bases from J; bases unmatched to any gene: 7. Germline V gene sequence: CDR1 SGHKS, CDR2 YYEKEE (reference sequence). The CDR3 covers 13 residues.

The gene calls are TRBV5-5 and TRBJ1-2; 7 positions match TRBD1. Sample: blood. This TCR was recovered from a man in his late teens or twenties with Graves' hyperthyroidism. In DNA form, the CDR3 reads TGTGCCAGCAGGTCGACAGGGAGAAATGGCTACACCTTC. It encodes CASRSTGRNGYTF.